Each of the 29 T cell receptor beta chains below was sequenced from the same sample in a study of identifying expanded T cells in peripheral blood. Profiled with immunoSEQ multiplex PCR; TCRdb holds only in-frame clones, not every one. The data show about 94,000 clones, with around 90% seen just once and 4.5% to 7% held by the top ten. The sample comprised blood. Source of these receptors: a person aged 18 to 75 in good health.

This chain uses TRBV6-1 with TRBJ2-6, with 11 positions matching TRBD2. Germline V gene data show CDR1 as MNHNS and CDR2 as SASEGT. After removal of 1 base from V and 0 bases from J, the junction contained 2 bases not matched to a gene. This CDR3 spans 18 amino acids. CDR3: CASSEVLAGVSGANVLTF. The CDR3 nucleotides are TGTGCCAGCAGTGAAGTACTAGCGGGGGTCTCTGGGGCCAACGTCCTGACTTTC.

The CDR3, as DNA: TGTGCCAGCAGCTCTACCGGGACTTACGAGCAGTACTTC. Amino acid sequence: CASSSTGTYEQYF. V usage is TRBV5-6 and J usage is TRBJ2-7, with D maybe TRBD2 (6 bases). With 3 bases removed from V and 4 bases from J, the gap between germline ends came to 11 bases. Germline V gene data show CDR1 as SGHDT and CDR2 as YYEEEE. The CDR3 contains 13 residues.

This chain joins TRBV2 and TRBJ1-6; TRBD1 is a possible D gene (5 bases). There are 15 residues in the CDR3. Trimming took off 5 bases at V and 9 bases at J, with 17 bases between the two ends. From germline, CDR1 is SNHLY and CDR2 FYNNEI. The DNA for the CDR3 is TGTGCCAGCAGTTTAGGACTTACGGGGGGTTCACCCCTCCACTTT. Translating it yields CASSLGLTGGSPLHF.

The chain carries TRBV4-1 and TRBJ2-1; D not certain. The CDR3 extends over 15 amino acids. Germline V gene lookup returns CDR1 MGHRA and CDR2 YSYEKL. Trimming left V 1 base short and J 4 bases short, with 11 bases between. The CDR3: CASSQGSQLYNEQFF. The CDR3 DNA follows: TGCGCCAGCAGCCAAGGGAGTCAGCTATACAATGAGCAGTTCTTC.

This chain connects TRBV10-3 to TRBJ1-1; TRBD1 matches at 9 bases. Unmatched junction bases numbered 20, after V lost 9 bases and J lost 9 bases. The germline V gene encodes CDR1 ENHRY and CDR2 SYGVKD. The CDR3 is 16 amino acids. CDR3 in DNA: TGTGCCATTCGGGACAGGGTATCTAGAATAGGGGCTCAAGCTTTCTTT. As protein: CAIRDRVSRIGAQAFF.

The chain couples TRBV13 to TRBJ1-3; D is ambiguous. V shed 6 bases and J shed 6 bases, with 12 bases lying between them. Germline CDR1 is PRHDT and CDR2 is FYEKMQ (reference sequence). The CDR3 runs to 13 residues. As DNA, the CDR3 is TGTGCCAGCAGTTTGGTCATGGAAAACACCATATATTTT. The encoded protein is CASSLVMENTIYF.

Of note for this clone: Germline and junction disagree at one end, which may indicate a read error. The rearrangement joins TRBV6-1 to TRBJ1-5, with 11 bases identical to TRBD1. CDR3 length: 15 residues. Germline values: CDR1 MNHNS, CDR2 SASEGT. CDR3 in DNA: TGTGCCAGCAGCGAAGGGACAGGGGGGCTTCAGCCCCAGCATTTT. It is translated as CASSEGTGGLQPQHF.

The rearrangement uses TRBV9 and TRBJ1-2, with D unresolved. The CDR3 loop spans 13 amino acids. CDR1 and CDR2 (germline): SGDLS, YYNGEE. Trimming removed 2 bases from V and 10 bases from J, with 15 bases in between. The CDR3 nucleotides read TGTGCCAGCAGCGTTATCCTATTAATCATCTACACCTTC. The encoded protein is CASSVILLIIYTF.

The chain recombines TRBV5-6 with TRBJ2-5; TRBD2 matches 12 bases. The V segment lost 4 bases and the J segment 4 bases; nucleotides outside the gene matches: 5. The V gene's germline CDR1 is SGHDT and CDR2 YYEEEE. CDR3 length: 15 amino acids. The CDR3 spells CASSGKTSGRETQYF. The CDR3 region has the DNA TGTGCCAGCAGCGGTAAGACTAGCGGGAGAGAGACCCAGTACTTC.

V and J are TRBV6-5 and TRBJ1-1; 7 nucleotides line up with TRBD1. The CDR3 spans 13 residues. Germline values: CDR1 MNHEY, CDR2 SVGAGI. The trim removed 8 bases at V and 7 bases at J, leaving 10 bases unmatched. The CDR3 here is CASGVHRDSEAFF. The CDR3 DNA is TGTGCCAGCGGGGTTCACCGGGACAGTGAAGCTTTCTTT.

This rearrangement joins TRBV5-1 to TRBJ2-1, with TRBD2 matching 8 bases. Trimming removed 3 bases from V and 0 bases from J; junction bases left unmatched: 11. Per the germline V gene, CDR1 is SGHRS and CDR2 is YFSETQ. The CDR3 covers 18 residues. CDR3 DNA sequence: TGCGCCAGCAGCTCGGGGGCGAGCGGGAGCCGCTCCTACAATGAGCAGTTCTTC. The encoded protein is CASSSGASGSRSYNEQFF.

This clone was counted a few times. The chain combines TRBV9 with TRBJ2-4; D may be TRBD1 (6 bases). V gave up 3 bases and J gave up 6 bases, with 7 bases separating them. The CDR3 extends over 12 amino acids. Germline CDR1 is SGDLS and CDR2 is YYNGEE. The DNA for the CDR3 is TGTGCCAGCAGCGGGGACACAAACATTCAGTACTTC. As protein: CASSGDTNIQYF.

The V call is TRBV27, the J call TRBJ1-2; D not certain. The germline gives CDR1 MNHEY, CDR2 SMNVEV (reference sequence). V lost 2 bases to trimming and J lost 8 bases, with 18 bases between them. This CDR3 contains 15 residues. The CDR3 spells CASSLDGYLSPGYTF. The CDR3 bases are TGTGCCAGCAGTTTAGATGGGTACCTAAGTCCGGGCTACACCTTC.

This chain joins TRBV30 and TRBJ1-2; 10 bases align to TRBD1. The CDR3 extends over 14 amino acids. CDR1 GTSNPN and CDR2 SVGIG come from the germline V gene (reference sequence). Germline trimming cut 8 bases from V and 7 bases from J; bases unmatched to any gene: 13. CDR3 DNA: TGTGCCGTCACATTACGGGACAGGGGTCGTGGCTACACCTTC. The encoded protein is CAVTLRDRGRGYTF.

The genes are TRBV27 and TRBJ1-3; a weak D match, TRBD1 (5 bases). This CDR3 region has 13 residues. Germline CDR1 and CDR2: MNHEY and SMNVEV (reference sequence). The V end lost 3 bases, the J end lost 4 bases, and 7 bases lay between the germline ends. The CDR3 bases are TGTGCCAGCAGTTTTAACAGGGGAAACACCATATATTTT. It specifies CASSFNRGNTIYF.

The chain joins TRBV21-1 to TRBJ2-7; the table's D call of TRBD1 was not tested on the DNA. TRBV21-1 is reported as a pseudogene. This CDR3 is 14 amino acids long. DNA for the CDR3: TGTGCCAGCCAGGACTGGGGACAGCAACACGAGCAGTACTTC. Encoded protein: CASQDWGQQHEQYF.

In its sample, this clone was seen once. This chain uses TRBV18 with TRBJ1-2; perhaps TRBD1 as D (6 bases). The CDR3 loop spans 17 amino acids. V was shortened by 3 bases and J by 6 bases, with 23 bases between the two germline ends. The germline CDR1 and CDR2 sequences are KGHSH and LQKENI. CDR3 loop: CASSPPTGGHFLDGYTF. CDR3 nucleotide sequence: TGTGCCAGCTCACCCCCGACAGGAGGACACTTTCTGGATGGCTACACCTTC.

The chain recombines TRBV30 with TRBJ2-7; D remains ambiguous. V lost 1 base and J 7 bases, leaving 11 bases between the germline ends. The CDR3 extends over 12 amino acids. Germline values: CDR1 GTSNPN, CDR2 SVGIG (reference sequence). The CDR3 sequence is CAWSGPQREQYF. The CDR3 DNA reads as TGTGCCTGGAGTGGACCACAGAGGGAGCAGTACTTC.

The J gene is TRBJ1-5, the V gene TRBV6-1, with D hard to call. The germline V and J ends were trimmed by 6 bases and 0 bases, with 12 bases remaining between them. CDR1 and CDR2 (germline): MNHNS, SASEGT. CDR3 size: 15 residues. CDR3 region: CASSDDDFSNQPQHF. The CDR3 DNA follows: TGTGCCAGCAGCGATGATGACTTTAGCAATCAGCCCCAGCATTTT.

The chain uses TRBV10-1 and TRBJ1-6; D is unresolved. Trimming pared 4 bases from V and 9 bases from J, leaving 10 bases between. This CDR3 is 13 amino acids long. CDR1 WNHNN and CDR2 SYGVQD come from the germline V gene (reference sequence). The DNA of the CDR3 is TGCGCCAGCAGTGGAGACGACGGTTCACCCCTCCACTTT. Amino acids: CASSGDDGSPLHF.

Written as DNA, the CDR3 is TGTGCCAGCAGGCCCACCGGGGTAGGGGAGGATGGCTACACCTTC. This gives the protein CASRPTGVGEDGYTF. This rearrangement joins TRBV6-5 to TRBJ1-2; D might be TRBD1 (5 bases). The CDR3 length is 15 residues. Germline V gene sequence: CDR1 MNHEY, CDR2 SVGAGI. Between the trimmed V and J ends, which lost 6 bases and 6 bases, there was a span of 20 bases.

This chain uses TRBV6-5 with TRBJ1-5; D unresolved. CDR1 is MNHEY and CDR2 is SVGAGI in the germline V gene. The CDR3 extends over 13 amino acids. V lost 9 bases to trimming and J lost 4 bases, with 13 bases between them. The CDR3 sequence is CARLPGRNQPQHF. CDR3 nucleotide sequence: TGTGCCAGATTACCTGGACGGAATCAGCCCCAGCATTTT.

The chain uses TRBV6-1 and TRBJ1-2; D unclear. The CDR3 has 13 amino acids. Germline CDR1 MNHNS, CDR2 SASEGT. Trimming cost V 7 bases and J 8 bases, with 17 bases left between them. The CDR3 protein is CASNPSGFGGYTF. In DNA form, the CDR3 reads TGTGCCAGCAACCCTAGCGGGTTCGGAGGCTACACCTTC.

This chain joins TRBV4-1 and TRBJ1-2, with 9 bases that match TRBD1. V shed 4 bases and J 5 bases; nucleotides not matched to a gene: 8. The CDR3 loop spans 15 amino acids. Germline lookup yields CDR1 MGHRA and CDR2 YSYEKL. The CDR3 region is CASSRDRDRVYGYTF. CDR3 coding DNA: TGCGCCAGCAGCCGCGACCGGGACAGGGTATATGGCTACACCTTC.

The chain uses TRBV7-9 and TRBJ2-4; 9 nucleotides match TRBD1. J was trimmed by 1 base and V by 4 bases; bases with no gene match: 8. CDR1 and CDR2 from the germline V gene are SEHNR and FQNEAQ (reference sequence). The CDR3 consists of 17 residues. CDR3 in amino acids: CASSSVSGTGAKNIQYF. CDR3 nucleotides: TGTGCCAGCAGCTCCGTATCTGGGACAGGGGCCAAAAACATTCAGTACTTC.

The chain has TRBV6-6 and TRBJ1-3; D unclear. CDR3 length: 15 amino acids. V shed 0 bases and J shed 3 bases, with 9 bases lying between them. The germline V gene has CDR1 MNHNY and CDR2 SVGAGI (reference sequence). CDR3: CASSYSGVDGNTIYF. The CDR3 nucleotides read TGTGCCAGCAGTTACTCCGGGGTTGATGGAAACACCATATATTTT.

The genes are TRBV6-6 and TRBJ2-7; 7 bases align to TRBD1. Germline V CDR1 and CDR2: MNHNY, SVGAGI (reference sequence). V shed 6 bases, J shed 3 bases, and the junction held 5 bases outside the gene matches. This CDR3 is 13 amino acids long. For the CDR3, the DNA is TGTGCCAGCAGAGGACAGGTAGTCTACGAGCAGTACTTC. Its translation is CASRGQVVYEQYF.

This clone was picked up one time. This chain uses TRBV7-2 with TRBJ2-1, with TRBD1 identical over 7 bases. In germline, CDR1 is SGHTA, CDR2 FQGNSA. Trimming removed 5 bases from V and 12 bases from J; junction bases left unmatched: 10. The CDR3 consists of 13 residues. The CDR3 region is CASSLEPTGRQFF. DNA for the CDR3: TGTGCCAGCAGCCTAGAGCCGACAGGGCGGCAGTTCTTC.

V is TRBV5-1 and J is TRBJ1-5; D is undetermined. The germline V gene has CDR1 SGHRS and CDR2 YFSETQ. V lost 0 bases, J lost 1 base, and 8 bases lay in between. The CDR3 extends over 15 amino acids. This CDR3 reads CASSLEGDSNQPQHF. The CDR3 DNA reads as TGCGCCAGCAGCTTGGAGGGAGACAGCAATCAGCCCCAGCATTTT.